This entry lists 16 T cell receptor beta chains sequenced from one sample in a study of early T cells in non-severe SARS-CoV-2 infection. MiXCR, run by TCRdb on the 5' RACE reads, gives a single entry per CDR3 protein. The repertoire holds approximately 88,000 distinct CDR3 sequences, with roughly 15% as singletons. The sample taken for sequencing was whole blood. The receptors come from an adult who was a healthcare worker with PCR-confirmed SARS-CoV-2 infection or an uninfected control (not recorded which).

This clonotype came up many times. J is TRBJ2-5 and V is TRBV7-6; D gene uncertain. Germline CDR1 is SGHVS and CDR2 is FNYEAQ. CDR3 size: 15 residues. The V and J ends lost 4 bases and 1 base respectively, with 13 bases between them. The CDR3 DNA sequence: TGTGCCAGCAGCTACAGAGGACGTGCCCAAGAGACCCAGTACTTC. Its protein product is CASSYRGRAQETQYF.

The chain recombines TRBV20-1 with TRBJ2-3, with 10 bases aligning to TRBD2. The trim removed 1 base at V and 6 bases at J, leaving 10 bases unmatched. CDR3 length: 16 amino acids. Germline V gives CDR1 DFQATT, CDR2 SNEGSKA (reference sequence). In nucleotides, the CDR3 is TGCAGTGCTAGAGGATCTAGCGGGGGCCCATCGGATACGCAGTATTTT. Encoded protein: CSARGSSGGPSDTQYF.

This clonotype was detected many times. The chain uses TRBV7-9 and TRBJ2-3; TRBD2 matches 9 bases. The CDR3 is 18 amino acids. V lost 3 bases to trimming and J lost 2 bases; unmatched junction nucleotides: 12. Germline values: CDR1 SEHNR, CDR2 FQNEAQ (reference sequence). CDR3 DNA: TGTGCCAGCAGCTTGGTCTTAGCGGGGGCCCAATCCACAGATACGCAGTATTTT. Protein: CASSLVLAGAQSTDTQYF.

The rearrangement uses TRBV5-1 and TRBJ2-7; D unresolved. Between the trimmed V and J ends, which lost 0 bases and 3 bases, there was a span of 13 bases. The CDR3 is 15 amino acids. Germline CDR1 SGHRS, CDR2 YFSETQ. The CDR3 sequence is CASSLDSPLFYEQYF. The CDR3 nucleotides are TGCGCCAGCAGCTTGGACAGTCCGCTTTTCTACGAGCAGTACTTC.

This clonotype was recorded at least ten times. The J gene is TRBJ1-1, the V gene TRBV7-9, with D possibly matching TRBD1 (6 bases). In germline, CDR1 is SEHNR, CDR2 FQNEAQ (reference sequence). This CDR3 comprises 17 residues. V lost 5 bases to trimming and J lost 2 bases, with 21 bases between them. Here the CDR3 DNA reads TGTGCCAGCAGCACGAGCCCCCTGGACAGATTAAACACTGAAGCTTTCTTT. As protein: CASSTSPLDRLNTEAFF.

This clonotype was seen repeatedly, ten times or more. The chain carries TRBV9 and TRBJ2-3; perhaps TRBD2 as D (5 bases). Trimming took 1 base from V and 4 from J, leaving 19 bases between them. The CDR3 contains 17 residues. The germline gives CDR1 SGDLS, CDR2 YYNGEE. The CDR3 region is CASSVKSGYGYADTQYF. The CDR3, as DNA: TGTGCCAGCAGCGTAAAGTCGGGATATGGGTATGCAGATACGCAGTATTTT.

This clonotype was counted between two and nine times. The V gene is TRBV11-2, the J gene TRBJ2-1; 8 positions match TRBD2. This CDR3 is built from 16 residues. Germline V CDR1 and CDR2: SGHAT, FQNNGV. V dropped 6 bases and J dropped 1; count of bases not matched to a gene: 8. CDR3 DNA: TGTGCCAGCAGTCGGAAGCGGGGGCCTTCCTACAATGAGCAGTTCTTC. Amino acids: CASSRKRGPSYNEQFF.

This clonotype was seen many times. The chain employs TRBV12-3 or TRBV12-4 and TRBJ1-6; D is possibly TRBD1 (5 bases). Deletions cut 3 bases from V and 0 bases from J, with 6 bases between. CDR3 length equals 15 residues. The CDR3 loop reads CASSFDSSYNSPLHF. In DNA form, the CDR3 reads TGTGCCAGCAGTTTCGACAGCTCCTATAATTCACCCCTCCACTTT.

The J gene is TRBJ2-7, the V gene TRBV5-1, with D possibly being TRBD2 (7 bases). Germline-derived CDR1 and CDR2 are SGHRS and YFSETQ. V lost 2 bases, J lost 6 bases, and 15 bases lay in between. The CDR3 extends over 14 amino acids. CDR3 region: CASSLGGSGGEQYF. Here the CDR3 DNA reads TGCGCCAGCAGCTTAGGGGGTTCGGGAGGCGAGCAGTACTTC.

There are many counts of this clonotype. The DNA of the CDR3 is TGCGCCAGCAGCCAAGACACAGGGGGCACCGGGGAGCTGTTTTTT. Its protein is CASSQDTGGTGELFF. The chain uses TRBV4-3 and TRBJ2-2; 8 positions match TRBD1. The V gene's germline CDR1 is LGHNA and CDR2 YSLEER. Trimming cost V 0 bases and J 4 bases; bases outside gene matches: 1. CDR3 size: 15 residues.

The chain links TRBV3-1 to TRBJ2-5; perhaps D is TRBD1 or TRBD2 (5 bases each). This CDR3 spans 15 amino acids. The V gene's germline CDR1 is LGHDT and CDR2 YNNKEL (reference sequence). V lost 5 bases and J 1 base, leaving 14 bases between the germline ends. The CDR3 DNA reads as TGTGCCAGCAGCAAAATCAGGGACCTCCAAGAGACCCAGTACTTC. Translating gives CASSKIRDLQETQYF.

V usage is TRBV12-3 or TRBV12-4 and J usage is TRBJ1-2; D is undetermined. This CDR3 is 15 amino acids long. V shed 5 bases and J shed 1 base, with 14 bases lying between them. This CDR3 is CASSSPGEGNYGYTF. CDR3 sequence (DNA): TGTGCCAGCAGTAGCCCCGGGGAGGGTAACTATGGCTACACCTTC.

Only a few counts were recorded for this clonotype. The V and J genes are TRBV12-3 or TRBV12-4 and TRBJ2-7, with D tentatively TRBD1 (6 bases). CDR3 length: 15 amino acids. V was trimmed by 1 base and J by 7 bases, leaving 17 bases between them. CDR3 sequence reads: CASSLDTGWRQEQYF. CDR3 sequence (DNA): TGTGCCAGCAGTTTAGATACAGGGTGGAGGCAGGAGCAGTACTTC.

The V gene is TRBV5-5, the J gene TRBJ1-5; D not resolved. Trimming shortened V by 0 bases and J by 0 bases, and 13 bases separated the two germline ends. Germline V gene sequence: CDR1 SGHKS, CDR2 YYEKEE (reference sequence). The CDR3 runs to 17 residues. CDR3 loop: CASSLASRLDSNQPQHF. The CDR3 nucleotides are TGTGCCAGCAGCTTGGCGTCCAGGCTAGATAGCAATCAGCCCCAGCATTTT.

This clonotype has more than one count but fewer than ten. The CDR3 sequence is CASSHSGEYEQYF. In DNA form, the CDR3 reads TGTGCCAGCAGCCACTCAGGGGAGTACGAGCAGTACTTC. The chain couples TRBV3-1 to TRBJ2-7; possibly TRBD1 for D (6 bases). CDR3 size: 13 residues. Trimming stripped 3 bases from V and 4 bases from J, with 10 bases between. CDR1 is LGHDT and CDR2 is YNNKEL in the germline V gene (reference sequence).

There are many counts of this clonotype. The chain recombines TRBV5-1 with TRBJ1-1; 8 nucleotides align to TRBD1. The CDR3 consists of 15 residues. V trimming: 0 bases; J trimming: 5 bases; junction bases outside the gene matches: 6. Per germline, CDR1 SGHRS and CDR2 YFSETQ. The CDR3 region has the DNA TGCGCCAGCAGCTTGGCAGGGGGCAGGAGGACTGAAGCTTTCTTT. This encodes CASSLAGGRRTEAFF.